This record concerns one T cell receptor (beta chain) sequence. What it binds is unknown. The CDR3 is 14 amino acids. V lost 0 bases, J lost 8 bases, and 7 bases stayed unmatched. Germline-derived CDR1 and CDR2 are SGHNT and YYREEE (reference sequence). The entry originates in a study of cytomegalovirus exposure and HLA in healthy donors. Whole-study results and caveats: First-cohort TCR clusters were later found to tend to co-occur in the 130 or so validation repertoires.

Profiling relied on immunoSEQ multiplex PCR, and the TCRdb table lists in-frame clones only, not all of them. The sample lists approximately 280,000 clones; 65% to 90% were seen once. The genes are TRBV5-4 and TRBJ1-2; 7 nucleotides line up with TRBD1. This clonotype was sampled from a woman aged 18 to 35 in good health and CMV-seronegative. Sequenced sample: PBMCs. CDR3 sequence: CASSLGGGAEGYTF. The CDR3 coding sequence is TGTGCCAGCAGCTTGGGAGGGGGCGCGGAGGGCTACACCTTC.